This T cell receptor beta chain was retrieved from a study of vaccination effects on CD4 cells after COVID-19. General observations from the study: Among infection- and vaccine-induced clones, marked clonal contraction occurred late after vaccination.

This clone was seen a single time. Its target is unknown. Antigen-specific CD4+ T cells were first expanded with viral peptide pools by the ViraFEST assay and only then sequenced. Cultured cells yielded isolated CD4+ T cells after approximately nine days. This person caught SARS-CoV-2 sometime from March to December 2020, and PCR testing confirmed the infection. Wells each received 2.2 million or so PBMC, cultured with 10 IU/ml IL-2 and approximately 10 ug/ml peptides. It was on days 3 and 7 that half the medium was replaced with IL-2 medium. Clones were sequenced by immunoSEQ multiplex PCR, and TCRdb holds only the in-frame ones, with some missing. This sample has fewer than 25,000 clones, with roughly four fifths found just once. The CDR3 has 16 amino acids. Germline V CDR1 and CDR2: SGHRS, YFSETQ. Unmatched junction bases numbered 8, after V lost 3 bases and J lost 7 bases.

This TCR was sampled from a human donor who had a prior SARS-CoV-2 infection. The chain links TRBV5-1 to TRBJ1-4; 11 positions agree with TRBD1. Sequenced here: CD4+ T cells from PBMCs cultured with a peptide pool, sampled before COVID-19 vaccination. CDR3 loop: CASSSFGQGASEKLFF. The CDR3 region has the DNA TGCGCCAGCAGCTCATTCGGACAGGGGGCGAGTGAAAAACTGTTTTTT.